This TCR beta chain was profiled in a study of blood T cell repertoires in COVID-19. Study context: T cells, B-cell-depleted T cells, or PBMCs provided the cDNA or gDNA that served as material.

Per the original methods: Amplification from reference gene primers served as the basis for estimated nucleated cell counts. The protocol was immunoSEQ multiplex PCR, while the TCRdb copy is restricted to in-frame clones and leaves out a portion. That table furnishes V, J and clone size, whereas the DNA furnished D and trimming. The table shows about 51,000 clones, with about 91% occurring only once. The source material was peripheral blood. The clonotype comes from a man aged 45 to 65 with acute or convalescent COVID-19.

The CDR3 loop is CATSRNRGTNSPLHF. The CDR3 region has the DNA TGTGCCACCAGCAGGAACAGGGGAACTAATTCACCCCTCCACTTT. This sequence joins TRBV15 and TRBJ1-6; 7 bases agree with TRBD1. V trimming: 3 bases; J trimming: 6 bases; junction bases outside the gene matches: 5. The CDR3 spans 15 residues. Germline V gene sequence: CDR1 LNHNV, CDR2 YYDKDF (reference sequence).